These T cell receptor beta chains were read from a single sample in a study of blood T cell repertoires in COVID-19. Produced via immunoSEQ multiplex PCR; TCRdb's table is partial and in-frame only. The sample shows approximately 230,000 clones, roughly nine tenths of them seen only once. Sequenced: peripheral blood. Receptors were obtained from a man aged 18 to 29 with active or convalescent COVID-19. Each CDR3 is given with its conserved first and last residue. D genes are given only for firm matches. The size field is filled for only some rows; it gives once, few, many or a size class.

D gene	clone size	V gene	J gene	CDR3 protein	CDR3 DNA
NA	NA	TRBV11-3	TRBJ1-1	CASSLISSTEAFF	TGTGCCAGCAGCTTAATATCTTCCACTGAAGCTTTCTTT
TRBD1	NA	TRBV4-3	TRBJ1-2	CASSQDRGTDRAYGYTF	TGCGCCAGCAGCCAAGATAGAGGGACAGATCGGGCCTATGGCTACACCTTC
TRBD2	NA	TRBV19	TRBJ2-1	CASSPTSGTYNEQFF	TGTGCCAGTAGTCCGACTAGCGGAACTTACAATGAGCAGTTCTTC
TRBD1	once	TRBV15	TRBJ1-3	CATAGQTGNTIYF	TGTGCCACCGCGGGACAGACTGGAAACACCATATATTTT
TRBD1	NA	TRBV5-1	TRBJ1-4	CASSLDRGRTNEKLFF	TGCGCCAGCAGCTTGGACAGGGGGCGTACTAATGAAAAACTGTTTTTT
TRBD1	once	TRBV9	TRBJ2-1	CASSVNRGPSYNEQFF	TGTGCCAGCAGCGTTAACAGGGGACCCTCCTACAATGAGCAGTTCTTC
NA	once	TRBV7-3	TRBJ2-7	CASSLESSYEQYF	TGTGCCAGCAGCTTAGAATCCAGCTACGAGCAGTACTTC
NA	NA	TRBV27	TRBJ2-1	CASSLRPSQYNEQFF	TGTGCCAGCAGCTTACGGCCGTCACAGTACAATGAGCAGTTCTTC
NA	few	TRBV19	TRBJ1-2	CASSDGDGYTF	TGTGCCAGTAGTGACGGGGATGGCTACACCTTC
NA	NA	TRBV11-2	TRBJ2-7	CASSFTTGLSSYEQYF	TGTGCCAGCAGCTTCACGACAGGCCTTAGCTCCTACGAGCAGTACTTC
NA	NA	TRBV30	TRBJ1-5	CAWSVSEGGNQPQHF	TGTGCCTGGAGTGTATCCGAGGGTGGCAATCAGCCCCAGCATTTT
TRBD2	NA	TRBV6-5	TRBJ2-1	CASSNIAGDEQFF	TGTGCCAGCAGTAATATAGCGGGAGATGAGCAGTTCTTC
TRBD1	NA	TRBV4-3	TRBJ2-1	CASSHRDRDVNNEQFF	TGCGCCAGCAGCCACCGGGACAGGGACGTTAACAATGAGCAGTTCTTC
TRBD2	few	TRBV19	TRBJ2-7	CASSPSGSGYEQYF	TGTGCCAGTAGTCCAAGCGGGAGTGGTTACGAGCAGTACTTC
TRBD1	NA	TRBV10-3	TRBJ1-1	CAISPTGLNTEAFF	TGTGCCATCAGTCCGACAGGGTTGAACACTGAAGCTTTCTTT
NA	NA	TRBV6-5	TRBJ1-2	CASIGASNYGYTF	TGTGCCAGCATAGGGGCCTCTAACTATGGCTACACCTTC
TRBD1	few	TRBV15	TRBJ2-2	CATSRPRDIRDRGLFTGELFF	TGTGCCACCAGCAGACCAAGAGATATAAGGGACAGGGGTTTATTTACCGGGGAGCTGTTTTTT
NA	NA	TRBV28	TRBJ2-2	CASSLTYPGNTGELFF	TGTGCCAGCAGTTTAACTTATCCAGGCAACACCGGGGAGCTGTTTTTT
NA	NA	TRBV15	TRBJ2-3	CATSRDPGVDTQYF	TGTGCCACCAGCAGAGATCCGGGAGTAGATACGCAGTATTTT
TRBD1	NA	TRBV11-1	TRBJ2-3	CASQGQVGTDTQYF	TGTGCCAGTCAGGGACAGGTGGGAACAGATACGCAGTATTTT
NA	NA	TRBV7-3	TRBJ2-2	CASSQGPNTGELFF	TGTGCCAGCTCGCAGGGGCCGAACACCGGGGAGCTGTTTTTT
NA	NA	TRBV28	TRBJ1-1	CASSIRQEAFF	TGTGCCAGCAGTATACGACAGGAAGCTTTCTTT
TRBD1	NA	TRBV18	TRBJ2-7	CASSPLGPGTGDSYEQYF	TGTGCCAGCTCACCACTAGGCCCCGGGACAGGGGACTCCTACGAGCAGTACTTC
TRBD2	NA	TRBV7-2	TRBJ2-7	CASSLKSSGGYSYEQYF	TGTGCCAGCAGCTTAAAGTCTAGCGGGGGATACTCCTACGAGCAGTACTTC
TRBD2	NA	TRBV18	TRBJ2-5	CASSRGLAGEKTQYF	TGTGCCAGCTCACGTGGACTAGCGGGAGAGAAGACCCAGTACTTC
TRBD1	NA	TRBV5-1	TRBJ1-1	CASSSQGRNTEAFF	TGCGCCAGCAGCTCACAGGGGAGGAACACTGAAGCTTTCTTT
TRBD2	NA	TRBV2	TRBJ2-3	CASRASGSLTDTQYF	TGTGCCAGCAGGGCTAGCGGGAGTCTGACAGATACGCAGTATTTT
TRBD1	NA	TRBV29-1	TRBJ2-3	CSAKGQGFRADTQYF	TGCAGCGCCAAGGGACAGGGCTTTCGAGCAGATACGCAGTATTTT
NA	NA	TRBV24-1	TRBJ1-5	CATSDLDSNQPQHF	TGTGCCACCAGTGATTTGGACAGTAATCAGCCCCAGCATTTT
NA	NA	TRBV24-1	TRBJ2-1	CATSDFEGRTYNEQFF	TGTGCCACCAGTGATTTTGAGGGGAGGACCTACAATGAGCAGTTCTTC
NA	once	TRBV3-1/TRBV3-2	TRBJ2-6	CASSQDVRVTGANVLTF	TGTGCCAGCAGCCAAGATGTCAGGGTAACTGGGGCCAACGTCCTGACTTTC
TRBD2	NA	TRBV10-3	TRBJ2-3	CAISDGGGITDTQYF	TGTGCCATCAGTGATGGCGGGGGGATCACAGATACGCAGTATTTT
TRBD2	NA	TRBV4-2	TRBJ2-1	CASSRQLAGGDNEQFF	TGTGCCAGCAGCCGCCAGCTAGCGGGAGGGGACAATGAGCAGTTCTTC
NA	NA	TRBV9	TRBJ1-5	CASSPGAGGNQPQHF	TGTGCCAGCAGCCCCGGGGCCGGGGGAAATCAGCCCCAGCATTTT
NA	once	TRBV29-1	TRBJ2-1	CSVGGRDGSYDEQFF	TGCAGCGTTGGAGGGCGGGACGGATCTTACGATGAGCAGTTCTTC
TRBD1	NA	TRBV9	TRBJ1-3	CASSAGTGGVNTIYF	TGTGCCAGCAGCGCAGGGACAGGGGGTGTCAACACCATATATTTT
TRBD1	NA	TRBV2	TRBJ2-7	CASSGDRADWGYEQYF	TGTGCCAGCAGCGGGGACAGGGCGGATTGGGGCTACGAGCAGTACTTC